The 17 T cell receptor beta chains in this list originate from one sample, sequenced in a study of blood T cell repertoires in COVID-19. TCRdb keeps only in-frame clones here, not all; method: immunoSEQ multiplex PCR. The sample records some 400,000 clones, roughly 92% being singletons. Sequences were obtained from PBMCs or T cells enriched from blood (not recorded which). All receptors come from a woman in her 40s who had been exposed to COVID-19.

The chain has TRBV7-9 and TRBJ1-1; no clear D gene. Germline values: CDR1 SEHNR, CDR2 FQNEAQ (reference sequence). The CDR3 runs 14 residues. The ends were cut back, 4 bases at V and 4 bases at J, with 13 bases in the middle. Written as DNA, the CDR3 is TGTGCCAGCAGCTCCCATCTGCTCGGCACTGAAGCTTTCTTT. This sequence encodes CASSSHLLGTEAFF.

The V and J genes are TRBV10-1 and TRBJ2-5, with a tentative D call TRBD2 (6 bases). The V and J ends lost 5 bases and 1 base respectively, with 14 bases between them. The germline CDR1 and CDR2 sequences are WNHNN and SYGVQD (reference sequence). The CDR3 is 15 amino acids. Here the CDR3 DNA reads TGCGCCAGCAGTTCCGCGGAGGGGTTCCAAGAGACCCAGTACTTC. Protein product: CASSSAEGFQETQYF.

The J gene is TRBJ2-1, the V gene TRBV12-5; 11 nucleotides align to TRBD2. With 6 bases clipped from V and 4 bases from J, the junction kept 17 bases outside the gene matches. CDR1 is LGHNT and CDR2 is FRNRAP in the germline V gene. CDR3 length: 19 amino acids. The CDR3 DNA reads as TGTGCTAGTGGAAAAGGGGGGGTGCTAGCGGGAGGCCGATACAATGAGCAGTTCTTC. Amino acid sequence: CASGKGGVLAGGRYNEQFF. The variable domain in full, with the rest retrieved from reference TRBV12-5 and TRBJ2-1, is DARVTQTPRHKVTEMGQEVTMRCQPILGHNTVFWYRQTMMQGLELLAYFRNRAPLDDSGMPKDRFSAEMPDATLATLKIQPSEPRDSAVYFCASGKGGVLAGGRYNEQFFGPGTRLTVL.

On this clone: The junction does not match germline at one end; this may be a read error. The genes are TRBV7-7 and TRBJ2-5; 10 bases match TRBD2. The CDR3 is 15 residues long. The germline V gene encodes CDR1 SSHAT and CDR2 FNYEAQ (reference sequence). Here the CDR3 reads CASSRTSGQVETQYF. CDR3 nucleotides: TGTGCTAGCAGCCGGACTAGCGGTCAGGTAGAGACCCAGTACTTC.

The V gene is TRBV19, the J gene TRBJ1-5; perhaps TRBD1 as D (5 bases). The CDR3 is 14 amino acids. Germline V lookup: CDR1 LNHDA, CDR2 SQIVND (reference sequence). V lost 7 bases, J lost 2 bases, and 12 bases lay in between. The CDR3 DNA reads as TGTGCCAGTATGGCAGGAGGGGGCAATCAGCCCCAGCATTTT. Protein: CASMAGGGNQPQHF.

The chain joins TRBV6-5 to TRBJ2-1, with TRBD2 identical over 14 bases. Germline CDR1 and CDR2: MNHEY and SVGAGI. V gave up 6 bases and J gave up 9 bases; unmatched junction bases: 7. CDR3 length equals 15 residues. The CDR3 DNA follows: TGTGCCAGCAGCGAGACTAGCGGGGGGGACGCTGAGCAGTTCTTC. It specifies CASSETSGGDAEQFF.

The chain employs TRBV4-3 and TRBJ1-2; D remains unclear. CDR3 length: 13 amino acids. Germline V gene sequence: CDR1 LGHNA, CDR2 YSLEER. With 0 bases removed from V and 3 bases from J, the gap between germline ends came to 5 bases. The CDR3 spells CASSQDLHYGYTF. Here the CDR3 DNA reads TGCGCCAGCAGCCAAGATCTACACTATGGCTACACCTTC.

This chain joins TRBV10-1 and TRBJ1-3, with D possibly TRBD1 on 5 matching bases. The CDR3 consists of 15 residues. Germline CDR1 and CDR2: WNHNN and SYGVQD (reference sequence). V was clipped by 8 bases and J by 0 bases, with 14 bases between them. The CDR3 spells CASLVDSYSGNTIYF. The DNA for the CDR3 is TGCGCCAGCCTAGTAGACAGTTACTCTGGAAACACCATATATTTT.

CDR3 DNA: TGTGCCAGCAGCGCAGACACCGGGACTAGACGCACAGATACGCAGTATTTT. It encodes CASSADTGTRRTDTQYF. The J gene is TRBJ2-3, the V gene TRBV7-6; 8 positions match TRBD2. With V trimmed by 5 bases and J by 1 base, 11 bases remained unmatched. Germline V gene lookup returns CDR1 SGHVS and CDR2 FNYEAQ. The CDR3 extends over 17 amino acids.

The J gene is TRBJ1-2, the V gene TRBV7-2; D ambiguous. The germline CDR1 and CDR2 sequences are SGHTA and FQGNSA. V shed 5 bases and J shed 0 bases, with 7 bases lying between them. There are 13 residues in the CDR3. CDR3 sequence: CASSPDPNYGYTF. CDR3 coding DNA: TGTGCCAGCAGCCCAGATCCTAACTATGGCTACACCTTC.

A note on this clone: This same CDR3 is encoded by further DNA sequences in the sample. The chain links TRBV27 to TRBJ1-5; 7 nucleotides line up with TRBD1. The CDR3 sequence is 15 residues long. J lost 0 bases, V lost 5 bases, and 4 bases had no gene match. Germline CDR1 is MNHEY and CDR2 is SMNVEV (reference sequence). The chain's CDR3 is CASSRDSYSNQPQHF. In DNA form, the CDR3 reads TGTGCCAGCAGTCGGGACAGCTATAGCAATCAGCCCCAGCATTTT.

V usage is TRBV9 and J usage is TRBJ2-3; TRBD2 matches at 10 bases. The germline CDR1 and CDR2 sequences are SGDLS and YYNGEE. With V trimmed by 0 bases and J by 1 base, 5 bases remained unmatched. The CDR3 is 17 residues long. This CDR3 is CASSVGASGGRTDTQYF. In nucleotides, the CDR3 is TGTGCCAGCAGCGTAGGAGCTAGCGGGGGACGCACAGATACGCAGTATTTT. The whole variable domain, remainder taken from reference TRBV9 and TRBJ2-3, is DSGVTQTPKHLITATGQRVTLRCSPRSGDLSVYWYQQSLDQGLQFLIQYYNGEERAKGNILERFSAQQFPDLHSELNLSSLELGDSALYFCASSVGASGGRTDTQYFGPGTRLTVL.

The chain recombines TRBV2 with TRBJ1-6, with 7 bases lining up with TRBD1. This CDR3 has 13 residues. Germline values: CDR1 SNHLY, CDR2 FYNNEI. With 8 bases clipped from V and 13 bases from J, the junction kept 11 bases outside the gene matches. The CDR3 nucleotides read TGTGCCAGCCTAAGGGACAGAGGGTTCCCCCTCCACTTT. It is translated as CASLRDRGFPLHF.

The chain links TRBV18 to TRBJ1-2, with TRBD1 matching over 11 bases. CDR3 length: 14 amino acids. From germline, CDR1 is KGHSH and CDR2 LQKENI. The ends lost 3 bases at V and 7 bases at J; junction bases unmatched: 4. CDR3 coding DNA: TGTGCCAGCTCACCCGGGACAGGGGGTTCTGGCTACACCTTC. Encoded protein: CASSPGTGGSGYTF. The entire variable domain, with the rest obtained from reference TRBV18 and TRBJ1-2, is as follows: NAGVMQNPRHLVRRRGQEARLRCSPMKGHSHVYWYRQLPEEGLKFMVYLQKENIIDESGMPKERFSAEFPKEGPSILRIQQVVRGDSAAYFCASSPGTGGSGYTFGSGTRLTVV.

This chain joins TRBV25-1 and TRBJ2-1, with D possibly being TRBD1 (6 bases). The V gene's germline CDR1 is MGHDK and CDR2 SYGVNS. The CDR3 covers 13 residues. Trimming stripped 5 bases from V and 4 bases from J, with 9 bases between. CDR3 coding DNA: TGTGCCAGCAGTAACCAGGGGTACAATGAGCAGTTCTTC. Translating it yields CASSNQGYNEQFF.

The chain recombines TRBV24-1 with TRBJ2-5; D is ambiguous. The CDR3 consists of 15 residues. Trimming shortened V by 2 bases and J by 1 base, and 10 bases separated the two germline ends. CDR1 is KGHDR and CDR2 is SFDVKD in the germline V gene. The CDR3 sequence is CATSDSGRPQETQYF. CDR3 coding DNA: TGTGCCACCAGTGATTCCGGCAGGCCCCAAGAGACCCAGTACTTC.

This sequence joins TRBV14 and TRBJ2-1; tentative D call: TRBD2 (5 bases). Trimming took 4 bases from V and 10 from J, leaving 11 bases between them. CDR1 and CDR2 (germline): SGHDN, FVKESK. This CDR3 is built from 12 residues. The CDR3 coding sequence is TGTGCCAGCAGCCCCAGAGGCGGGGAGCAGTTCTTC. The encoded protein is CASSPRGGEQFF.